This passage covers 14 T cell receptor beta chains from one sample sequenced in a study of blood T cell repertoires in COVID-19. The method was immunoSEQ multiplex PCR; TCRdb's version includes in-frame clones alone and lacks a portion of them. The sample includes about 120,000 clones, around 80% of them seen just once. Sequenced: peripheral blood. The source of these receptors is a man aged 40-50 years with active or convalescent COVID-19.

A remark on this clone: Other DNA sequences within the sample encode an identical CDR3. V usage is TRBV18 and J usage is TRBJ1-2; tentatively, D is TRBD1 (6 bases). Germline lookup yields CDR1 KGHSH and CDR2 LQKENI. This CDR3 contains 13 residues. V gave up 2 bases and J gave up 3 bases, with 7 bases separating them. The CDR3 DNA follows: TGTGCCAGCTCACCAGGGGGCGACTATGGCTACACCTTC. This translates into CASSPGGDYGYTF.

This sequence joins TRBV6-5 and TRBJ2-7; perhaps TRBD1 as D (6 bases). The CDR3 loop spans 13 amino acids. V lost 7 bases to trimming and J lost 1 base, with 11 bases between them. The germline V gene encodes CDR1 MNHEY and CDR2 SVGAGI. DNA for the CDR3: TGTGCCAGCACCCGGACAGAGTCCTACGAGCAGTACTTC. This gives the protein CASTRTESYEQYF.

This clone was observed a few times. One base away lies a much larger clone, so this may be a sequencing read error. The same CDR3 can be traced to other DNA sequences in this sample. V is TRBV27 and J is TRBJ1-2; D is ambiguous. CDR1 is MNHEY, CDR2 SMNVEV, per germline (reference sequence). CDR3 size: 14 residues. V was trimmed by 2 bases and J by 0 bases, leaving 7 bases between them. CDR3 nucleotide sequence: TGTGCCAGCAGTTTAGGGCCCCCTAACTATGGCTACACCTTC. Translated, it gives CASSLGPPNYGYTF.

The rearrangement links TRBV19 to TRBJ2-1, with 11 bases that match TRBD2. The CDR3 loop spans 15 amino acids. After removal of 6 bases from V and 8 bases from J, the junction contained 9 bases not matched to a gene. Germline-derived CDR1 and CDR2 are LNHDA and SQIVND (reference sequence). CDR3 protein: CASRLAGGPRYEQFF. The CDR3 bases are TGTGCCAGTAGATTAGCGGGGGGGCCTCGGTATGAGCAGTTCTTC.

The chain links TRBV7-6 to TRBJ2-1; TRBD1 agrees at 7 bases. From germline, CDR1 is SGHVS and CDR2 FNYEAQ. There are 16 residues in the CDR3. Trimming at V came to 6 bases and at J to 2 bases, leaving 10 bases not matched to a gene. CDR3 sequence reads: CASSSLAGQAYNEQFF. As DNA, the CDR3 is TGTGCCAGCAGTTCTTTGGCCGGACAGGCCTACAATGAGCAGTTCTTC.

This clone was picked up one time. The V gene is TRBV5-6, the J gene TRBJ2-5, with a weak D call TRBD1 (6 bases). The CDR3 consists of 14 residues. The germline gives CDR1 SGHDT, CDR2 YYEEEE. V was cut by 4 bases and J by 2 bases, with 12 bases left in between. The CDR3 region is CASSKARGQETQYF. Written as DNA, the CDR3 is TGTGCCAGCAGCAAAGCTAGGGGGCAAGAGACCCAGTACTTC.

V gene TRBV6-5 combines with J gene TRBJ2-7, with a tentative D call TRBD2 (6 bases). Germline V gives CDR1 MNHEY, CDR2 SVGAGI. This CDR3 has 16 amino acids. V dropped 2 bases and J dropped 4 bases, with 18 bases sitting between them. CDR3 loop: CASSYPPEAGRYEQYF. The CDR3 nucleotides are TGTGCCAGCAGTTACCCCCCTGAGGCAGGGAGGTACGAGCAGTACTTC.

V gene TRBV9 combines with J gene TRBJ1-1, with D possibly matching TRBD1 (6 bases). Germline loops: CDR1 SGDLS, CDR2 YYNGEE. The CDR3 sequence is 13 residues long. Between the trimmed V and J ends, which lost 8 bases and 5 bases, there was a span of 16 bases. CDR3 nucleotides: TGTGCCAGTTCGACAGGTGGATCGACTGAAGCTTTCTTT. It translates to CASSTGGSTEAFF.

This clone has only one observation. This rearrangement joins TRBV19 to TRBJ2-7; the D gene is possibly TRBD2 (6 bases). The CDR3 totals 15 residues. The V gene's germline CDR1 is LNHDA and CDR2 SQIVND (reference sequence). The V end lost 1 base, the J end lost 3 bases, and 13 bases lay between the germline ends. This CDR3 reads CASSIVGGSVYEQYF. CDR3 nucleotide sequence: TGTGCCAGTAGTATAGTGGGGGGATCCGTCTACGAGCAGTACTTC.

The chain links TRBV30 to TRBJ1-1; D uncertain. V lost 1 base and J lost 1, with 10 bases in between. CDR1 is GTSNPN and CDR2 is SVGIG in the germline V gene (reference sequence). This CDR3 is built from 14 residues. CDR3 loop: CAWSGPLRNTEAFF. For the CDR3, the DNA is TGTGCCTGGAGTGGGCCCCTCCGGAACACTGAAGCTTTCTTT.

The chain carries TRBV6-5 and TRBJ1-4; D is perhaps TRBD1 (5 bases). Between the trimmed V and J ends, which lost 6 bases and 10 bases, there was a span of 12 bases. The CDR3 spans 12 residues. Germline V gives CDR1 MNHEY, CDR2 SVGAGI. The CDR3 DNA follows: TGTGCCAGCAGGTCCCCTCAGGGAAAACTGTTTTTT. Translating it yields CASRSPQGKLFF.

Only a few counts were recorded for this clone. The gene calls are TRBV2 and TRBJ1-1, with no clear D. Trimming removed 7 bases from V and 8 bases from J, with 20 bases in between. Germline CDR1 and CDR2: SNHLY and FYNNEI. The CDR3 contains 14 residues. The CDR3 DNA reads TGTGCCAGCAAGGTCGTGGTTGGGCCCGGAGAAGCTTTCTTT. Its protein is CASKVVVGPGEAFF.

CDR3 in amino acids: CASTQLGRIHEQYF. The CDR3 DNA follows: TGTGCCAGCACCCAACTGGGGCGAATCCACGAGCAGTACTTC. The rearrangement uses TRBV6-6 and TRBJ2-7, with a possible D match to TRBD1 (5 bases). Germline V gene lookup returns CDR1 MNHNY and CDR2 SVGAGI (reference sequence). CDR3 length: 14 amino acids. V gave up 7 bases and J gave up 5 bases, with 18 bases separating them.

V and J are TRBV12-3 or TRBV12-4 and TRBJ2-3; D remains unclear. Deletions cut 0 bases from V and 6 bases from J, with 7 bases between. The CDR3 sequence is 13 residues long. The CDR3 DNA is TGTGCCAGCAGTTTAGCTTCTGAGGATACGCAGTATTTT. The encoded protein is CASSLASEDTQYF.